Each of the 19 T cell receptor beta chains below was sequenced from the same sample in a study of shared clonotypes between healthy human individuals (TCRdb year 2020). The protocol used for the library was the immunoSEQ multiplex PCR assay. TCRdb retrieved this table from immuneACCESS and kept in-frame rearrangements only. Not all clones are present; in checked studies, unresolved V genes account for under half, and no reason is known for the remainder. The sample records some 2,500,000 clones, roughly 93% of which are singletons. The ten most abundant clones make up about 0.38% of the sample. The sample was naive CD4+ T cells from PBMCs. Taken with the paper, the label for cell subset or site translates to: CD45RA+ positively selected. The receptor set was obtained from a man in his late teens or twenties in good health. Some clones in this sample may be carry-over from other donors' samples.

The rearrangement uses TRBV7-3 and TRBJ1-1; D gene unclear. The CDR3 loop spans 14 amino acids. V was trimmed by 5 bases and J by 4 bases, leaving 14 bases between them. Germline V gene lookup returns CDR1 SGHTA and CDR2 FQGTGA. In nucleotides, the CDR3 is TGTGCCAGCAGCGACCTGGCGGGTGGCACTGAAGCTTTCTTT. Protein: CASSDLAGGTEAFF.

This clone has just a few counts. The chain links TRBV15 to TRBJ1-1, with TRBD1 matching 8 bases. V shed 5 bases, J shed 7 bases, and the junction held 12 bases outside the gene matches. Germline CDR1 LNHNV, CDR2 YYDKDF (reference sequence). The CDR3 runs 15 residues. Here the CDR3 DNA reads TGTGCCACCAGCTGGGGGACAGGCCGATCCCGTGAAGCTTTCTTT. Translating gives CATSWGTGRSREAFF.

J is TRBJ2-3 and V is TRBV28; D gene uncertain. Deletions cut 5 bases from V and 0 bases from J, with 12 bases between. The CDR3 length is 15 residues. Germline V gene sequence: CDR1 MDHEN, CDR2 SYDVKM. CDR3 amino acids: CASSRSSPSTDTQYF. DNA for the CDR3: TGTGCCAGCAGTCGCAGCTCACCTAGCACAGATACGCAGTATTTT.

There are a few counts of this clone. The chain carries TRBV9 and TRBJ2-2; TRBD2 aligns across 8 bases. Losses at the gene ends were 0 bases for V and 6 bases for J; bases not matched to a gene: 1. Germline V CDR1 and CDR2: SGDLS, YYNGEE. The CDR3 spans 14 residues. The CDR3 DNA sequence: TGTGCCAGCAGCGTAGCGACTAGCGCCGGGGAGCTGTTTTTT. This translates into CASSVATSAGELFF.

This rearrangement joins TRBV27 to TRBJ2-3; D is unresolved. Germline values: CDR1 MNHEY, CDR2 SMNVEV (reference sequence). The germline V and J ends were trimmed by 5 bases and 11 bases, with 17 bases remaining between them. This CDR3 has 13 residues. The CDR3 coding sequence is TGTGCCAGCAGTGAGCACTGGGGTCCCAAGCAGTATTTT. Translation gives CASSEHWGPKQYF.

The V gene is TRBV30, the J gene TRBJ1-3; D gene uncertain. The CDR3 runs 13 residues. CDR1 GTSNPN and CDR2 SVGIG come from the germline V gene (reference sequence). Deletions cut 2 bases from V and 2 bases from J, with 7 bases between. The CDR3 nucleotides are TGTGCCTGGAGTAGGGCAGCTGGAAACACCATATATTTT. Its translation: CAWSRAAGNTIYF.

The chain is built from TRBV5-1 and TRBJ2-5, with 11 bases that match TRBD1. The CDR3 sequence is 18 residues long. V was clipped by 0 bases and J by 5 bases; unmatched bases: 12. Germline values: CDR1 SGHRS, CDR2 YFSETQ. CDR3 amino acids: CASSLGLSPGQGVETQYF. DNA of the CDR3: TGCGCCAGCAGCTTGGGCTTATCTCCGGGACAGGGGGTTGAGACCCAGTACTTC.

The chain couples TRBV5-4 to TRBJ2-5, with 7 bases that match TRBD2. Germline lookup yields CDR1 SGHNT and CDR2 YYREEE (reference sequence). Germline trimming cut 1 base from V and 4 bases from J; bases unmatched to any gene: 7. The CDR3 length is 15 residues. This chain's CDR3 is CASSLRRERGETQYF. The CDR3 DNA sequence: TGTGCCAGCAGCTTGCGGCGGGAGCGAGGAGAGACCCAGTACTTC.

The rearrangement joins TRBV6-1 to TRBJ2-7; D remains ambiguous. There are 13 residues in the CDR3. V gave up 2 bases and J gave up 0 bases, with 5 bases separating them. Germline V gene lookup returns CDR1 MNHNS and CDR2 SASEGT. CDR3: CASSESDSYEQYF. In DNA, the CDR3 is TGTGCCAGCAGTGAATCGGACTCCTACGAGCAGTACTTC.

V gene TRBV25-1 combines with J gene TRBJ2-5; 9 bases agree with TRBD2. The CDR3 sequence is 15 residues long. V shed 6 bases, J shed 3 bases, and the junction held 8 bases outside the gene matches. Germline V gene data show CDR1 as MGHDK and CDR2 as SYGVNS. This chain's CDR3 is CASRVAGAGEETQYF. The DNA of the CDR3 is TGTGCCAGCAGGGTAGCGGGAGCAGGAGAAGAGACCCAGTACTTC.

The rearrangement joins TRBV28 to TRBJ1-3; 10 bases fit TRBD1. Germline-derived CDR1 and CDR2 are MDHEN and SYDVKM. The CDR3 sequence is 16 residues long. Losses at the gene ends were 5 bases for V and 4 bases for J; bases not matched to a gene: 8. The CDR3 nucleotides read TGTGCCAGCAGTGTTCCGGGACAGGGGATGGGAAACACCATATATTTT. It yields the protein CASSVPGQGMGNTIYF.

This clone was seen only a few times. This chain joins TRBV6-6 and TRBJ1-1; TRBD1 might be the D (5 bases). The CDR3 totals 13 residues. Germline V CDR1 and CDR2: MNHNY, SVGAGI (reference sequence). Between the trimmed V and J ends, which lost 4 bases and 4 bases, there was a span of 10 bases. The CDR3 protein is CASSLGVTTEAFF. As DNA, the CDR3 is TGTGCCAGCAGTTTGGGGGTCACCACTGAAGCTTTCTTT.

The rearrangement uses TRBV29-1 and TRBJ1-3; D perhaps matches TRBD1 (6 bases). The CDR3 totals 14 residues. Germline assignment: CDR1 SQVTM and CDR2 ANQGSEA. With 6 bases removed from V and 0 bases from J, the gap between germline ends came to 12 bases. The CDR3 is CSVKGQYSGNTIYF. CDR3 in DNA: TGCAGCGTGAAAGGACAGTACTCTGGAAACACCATATATTTT.

This clone has only one observation. This sequence joins TRBV28 and TRBJ2-5; TRBD2 is a possible D gene (5 bases). V lost 6 bases and J lost 5, with 19 bases in between. The CDR3 length is 15 residues. Germline lookup yields CDR1 MDHEN and CDR2 SYDVKM. CDR3 in amino acids: CASRKDFPILETQYF. For the CDR3, the DNA is TGTGCCAGCAGAAAGGACTTTCCAATACTGGAGACCCAGTACTTC.

The CDR3 DNA reads TGTGCCAGCAGCCAAGGTGTTGGTAGCGGGTCCTACGAGCAGTACTTC. Its translation: CASSQGVGSGSYEQYF. The chain employs TRBV4-2 and TRBJ2-7; 7 positions match TRBD2. V was clipped by 1 base and J by 1 base; unmatched bases: 7. CDR3 length: 16 residues. Germline-derived CDR1 and CDR2 are LGHNA and YNFKEQ.

This chain links TRBV4-3 with TRBJ2-3; no clear D gene. CDR1 is LGHNA, CDR2 YSLEER, per germline. The CDR3 loop spans 16 amino acids. V lost 0 bases and J 1 base, leaving 11 bases between the germline ends. The CDR3 coding sequence is TGCGCCAGCAGCCAAGACCCCGCCCCCCGCACAGATACGCAGTATTTT. Its translation: CASSQDPAPRTDTQYF.

With regard to this clone: Additional DNA sequences in this sample encode the identical CDR3. The chain combines TRBV7-2 with TRBJ2-3; D is unclear. Between the trimmed V and J ends, which lost 0 bases and 0 bases, there was a span of 4 bases. CDR1 SGHTA and CDR2 FQGNSA come from the germline V gene. The CDR3 contains 14 residues. This CDR3 reads CASSLARSTDTQYF. The CDR3 DNA follows: TGTGCCAGCAGCTTAGCGAGGAGCACAGATACGCAGTATTTT.

The rearrangement joins TRBV7-9 to TRBJ2-3; D remains unclear. V was pared by 5 bases and J by 2 bases, with 20 bases between. The CDR3 totals 17 residues. Looked up from germline, CDR1 is SEHNR and CDR2 is FQNEAQ (reference sequence). DNA for the CDR3: TGTGCCAGCAGCCCACCCTCGGCTAGGGAACCCACAGATACGCAGTATTTT. The encoded protein is CASSPPSAREPTDTQYF.

This sequence joins TRBV4-2 and TRBJ2-1; D is unresolved. Germline CDR1 and CDR2: LGHNA and YNFKEQ. CDR3 size: 15 residues. V lost 0 bases and J lost 2, with 8 bases in between. The CDR3 region is CASSQESRAYNEQFF. The CDR3 nucleotides read TGTGCCAGCAGCCAAGAATCTCGTGCCTACAATGAGCAGTTCTTC.